The 20 T cell receptor beta chains presented below share a single source sample, sequenced in a study of cytomegalovirus exposure and HLA in healthy donors. TCRdb's copy holds only in-frame clones and misses some; the assay was immunoSEQ multiplex PCR. Among 150,000 to 200,000 clones listed, about 89% were seen once. Sequencing was performed on PBMCs. The receptors originated from a woman between 18 and 29 years old in good health and CMV-seropositive.

CDR3 DNA: TGTGCCAGCAGCTTTAGTGCGACAGGGAATCCTAACTATGGCTACACCTTC. It specifies CASSFSATGNPNYGYTF. The genes are TRBV7-2 and TRBJ1-2; 7 positions agree with TRBD1. This CDR3 region has 17 residues. Per the germline V gene, CDR1 is SGHTA and CDR2 is FQGNSA. Losses at the gene ends were 3 bases for V and 0 bases for J; bases not matched to a gene: 10.

To note about this clone: An end of the junction does not agree with germline; a read error may underlie this. Here the CDR3 DNA reads TGTGCCAGCAGTCAAGATAGGGGGGAGCAGTACTTC. The encoded protein is CASSQDRGEQYF. This chain connects TRBV4-2 to TRBJ2-7, with D possibly matching TRBD1 (6 bases). Looked up from germline, CDR1 is LGHNA and CDR2 is YNFKEQ. The length of the CDR3 is 12 residues.

The sample holds a few counts of this clone. The V call is TRBV18, the J call TRBJ2-2; perhaps TRBD2 as D (5 bases). This CDR3 comprises 22 residues. CDR1 is KGHSH, CDR2 LQKENI, per germline. The V and J ends lost 3 bases and 1 base respectively, with 30 bases between them. The CDR3 DNA reads as TGTGCCAGCTCACCGACACTAGACTACCACTCGAAAACCCAAAGGAACACCGGGGAGCTGTTTTTT. It is translated as CASSPTLDYHSKTQRNTGELFF.

For the CDR3, the DNA is TGTGCCAGCAGTTTTTTCGGCGGGGAGCTGTTTTTT. Its translation is CASSFFGGELFF. The chain has TRBV27 and TRBJ2-2; no reliable D call. Per the germline V gene, CDR1 is MNHEY and CDR2 is SMNVEV (reference sequence). The CDR3 runs to 12 residues. With 3 bases removed from V and 7 bases from J, the gap between germline ends came to 6 bases.

This sequence joins TRBV2 and TRBJ2-5, with 7 bases matching TRBD2. CDR1 and CDR2 from the germline V gene are SNHLY and FYNNEI. This CDR3 region has 14 residues. Trimming cost V 4 bases and J 3 bases; bases outside gene matches: 5. The CDR3 DNA is TGTGCCAGCAGTGGATTTGCGGGAGAAGAGACCCAGTACTTC. Its protein product is CASSGFAGEETQYF. Drawing the rest from reference TRBV2 and TRBJ2-5, the complete variable domain is EPEVTQTPSHQVTQMGQEVILRCVPISNHLYFYWYRQILGQKVEFLVSFYNNEISEKSEIFDDQFSVERPDGSNFTLKIRSTKLEDSAMYFCASSGFAGEETQYFGPGTRLLVL.

This chain links TRBV5-6 with TRBJ2-7, with TRBD1 as a possible D gene (5 bases). V dropped 4 bases and J dropped 3 bases, with 17 bases sitting between them. Germline V gene data show CDR1 as SGHDT and CDR2 as YYEEEE. This CDR3 comprises 15 residues. The CDR3 region has the DNA TGTGCCAGCAGCCCGCTCCAGGGAACGTACTACGAGCAGTACTTC. It yields the protein CASSPLQGTYYEQYF. Using reference TRBV5-6 and TRBJ2-7 for the parts outside the CDR3, the full variable domain is DAGVTQSPTHLIKTRGQQVTLRCSPKSGHDTVSWYQQALGQGPQFIFQYYEEEERQRGNFPDRFSGHQFPNYSSELNVNALLLGDSALYLCASSPLQGTYYEQYFGPGTRLTVT.

The V call is TRBV11-3, the J call TRBJ2-3; TRBD2 might be the D (6 bases). The CDR3 is made up of 15 amino acids. Germline V gene data show CDR1 as SGHNT and CDR2 as YENEEA. V lost 1 base and J lost 2, with 10 bases in between. CDR3 DNA: TGTGCCAGCAGCTTAGGGGCGGGGAACACAGATACGCAGTATTTT. It translates to CASSLGAGNTDTQYF.

The V and J genes are TRBV9 and TRBJ2-5; D perhaps matches TRBD2 (5 bases). The CDR3 runs 13 residues. Trimming took 6 bases from V and 5 from J, leaving 14 bases between them. Germline values: CDR1 SGDLS, CDR2 YYNGEE. CDR3 nucleotides: TGTGCCAGCACCCGCGCCGGGGATGAGACCCAGTACTTC. Translated: CASTRAGDETQYF.

The genes are TRBV5-8 and TRBJ1-3; unclear D gene. The CDR3 spans 16 residues. Germline CDR1 is SGHTS and CDR2 is YDEGEE. V shed 4 bases and J shed 0 bases, with 14 bases lying between them. This CDR3 is CASSHVALSSGNTIYF. The CDR3 DNA follows: TGTGCCAGCAGCCACGTTGCATTGAGCTCTGGAAACACCATATATTTT.

This chain connects TRBV9 to TRBJ1-1; 8 bases agree with TRBD1. The germline V gene encodes CDR1 SGDLS and CDR2 YYNGEE. V dropped 0 bases and J dropped 0; count of bases not matched to a gene: 4. This CDR3 region has 16 residues. The chain's CDR3 is CASSVGPDRVNTEAFF. The CDR3 nucleotides are TGTGCCAGCAGCGTAGGCCCGGACAGGGTGAACACTGAAGCTTTCTTT.

This chain joins TRBV7-8 and TRBJ2-5; the D gene is possibly TRBD1 (5 bases). V lost 5 bases to trimming and J lost 4 bases, with 17 bases between them. The germline CDR1 and CDR2 sequences are SGHVS and FQNEAQ. The CDR3 extends over 15 amino acids. Here the CDR3 DNA reads TGTGCCAGCAGCCAATACAAGCAGGGCGTAGAGACCCAGTACTTC. Encoded protein: CASSQYKQGVETQYF.

This chain links TRBV21-1 with TRBJ1-6. TRBV21-1 is designated a pseudogene. CDR3 size: 16 residues. CDR3 DNA sequence: TGTGCCAGCAGCAAAGTCGGTACCTCCTATAATTCACCCCTCCACTTT. It encodes CASSKVGTSYNSPLHF.

The gene calls are TRBV19 and TRBJ1-5; 7 bases are shared with TRBD1. This CDR3 has 14 amino acids. V shed 4 bases and J 4 bases; nucleotides not matched to a gene: 4. Germline V gives CDR1 LNHDA, CDR2 SQIVND (reference sequence). CDR3 DNA sequence: TGTGCCAGTAGTACCGTGGACAGGAATCAGCCCCAGCATTTT. It specifies CASSTVDRNQPQHF.

The chain links TRBV14 to TRBJ2-3, with D perhaps TRBD1 (5 bases). The germline V and J ends were trimmed by 4 bases and 2 bases, with 7 bases remaining between them. Germline values: CDR1 SGHDN, CDR2 FVKESK. This CDR3 is built from 13 residues. The CDR3 sequence: CASSPGYTDTQYF. CDR3 nucleotide sequence: TGTGCCAGCAGCCCAGGGTACACAGATACGCAGTATTTT. Variable domain in full (rest from reference TRBV14 and TRBJ2-3): EAGVTQFPSHSVIEKGQTVTLRCDPISGHDNLYWYRRVMGKEIKFLLHFVKESKQDESGMPNNRFLAERTGGTYSTLKVQPAELEDSGVYFCASSPGYTDTQYFGPGTRLTVL.

The CDR3 DNA sequence: TGTGCCAGCACAAGGCCACCGGGTGGCTACACCTTC. The encoded protein is CASTRPPGGYTF. The rearrangement uses TRBV7-9 and TRBJ1-2, with unresolved D. Trimming removed 7 bases at V and 7 bases at J, with 13 bases between. This CDR3 region has 12 residues. The germline V gene encodes CDR1 SEHNR and CDR2 FQNEAQ (reference sequence).

The CDR3 bases are TGCGCCAGCAGCTTTAGTCCCCTAGCGAGCCAAGAGACCCAGTACTTC. Translation: CASSFSPLASQETQYF. The J gene is TRBJ2-5, the V gene TRBV5-1; a weak D match, TRBD2 (6 bases). This CDR3 comprises 16 residues. Between the trimmed V and J ends, which lost 2 bases and 1 base, there was a span of 15 bases. Germline assignment: CDR1 SGHRS and CDR2 YFSETQ.

The V and J genes are TRBV28 and TRBJ2-7, with 14 bases aligning to TRBD2. CDR1 and CDR2 (germline): MDHEN, SYDVKM. V was pared by 5 bases and J by 3 bases, with 3 bases of the junction left unmatched. The CDR3 contains 15 residues. The DNA for the CDR3 is TGTGCCAGCAGTCCCGGGACTAGCGGGAGCTACGAGCAGTACTTC. It yields the protein CASSPGTSGSYEQYF.

The rearrangement links TRBV7-2 to TRBJ2-7; 10 nucleotides align to TRBD1. The V gene's germline CDR1 is SGHTA and CDR2 FQGNSA. This CDR3 comprises 15 residues. The V gene end was trimmed by 5 bases and the J gene end by 0 bases; junction bases not matched to a gene: 4. The CDR3 nucleotides are TGTGCCAGCAGCCCCCGGACAGGGGGCTCCTACGAGCAGTACTTC. Its translation: CASSPRTGGSYEQYF.

The rearrangement joins TRBV15 to TRBJ2-3; 7 bases align to TRBD2. This CDR3 comprises 16 residues. Germline V gene sequence: CDR1 LNHNV, CDR2 YYDKDF (reference sequence). The V gene end was trimmed by 0 bases and the J gene end by 1 base; junction bases not matched to a gene: 4. This CDR3 reads CATSRDRLAGTDTQYF. CDR3 sequence (DNA): TGTGCCACCAGCAGAGATAGGCTAGCGGGCACAGATACGCAGTATTTT.

The rearrangement links TRBV6-5 to TRBJ2-2; D is ambiguous. The V end lost 5 bases, the J end lost 0 bases, and 4 bases lay between the germline ends. Germline V lookup: CDR1 MNHEY, CDR2 SVGAGI. The CDR3 is made up of 13 amino acids. The CDR3 region is CASSTTNTGELFF. CDR3 nucleotide sequence: TGTGCCAGCAGTACTACGAACACCGGGGAGCTGTTTTTT.